The 25 T cell receptor beta chains below all came from one sample that was sequenced in a study of T cell responses to AZD1222 COVID-19 vaccine. Only in-frame clones appear in the TCRdb table, and some are missing; sequencing was by immunoSEQ multiplex PCR. The sample has over 130,000 clones, nearly 95% seen once. This material consisted of peripheral blood, taken 28 days after the second AZD1222 dose. These receptors originate from an adult who received the AZD1222 COVID-19 vaccine.

The gene calls are TRBV5-6 and TRBJ1-4; 12 positions match TRBD1. The CDR3 consists of 19 residues. Germline assignment: CDR1 SGHDT and CDR2 YYEEEE. The V gene end was trimmed by 3 bases and the J gene end by 1 base; junction bases not matched to a gene: 10. CDR3 coding DNA: TGTGCCAGCAGCTCAAACCGGGACAGGGGGCGCGGAACTAATGAAAAACTGTTTTTT. Translation: CASSSNRDRGRGTNEKLFF.

V is TRBV6-2 or TRBV6-3 and J is TRBJ1-1, with D uncertain. Per the germline V gene, CDR1 is MNHEY and CDR2 is SVGEGT. Trimming cost V 6 bases and J 1 base, with 18 bases left between them. The CDR3 sequence is 16 residues long. Here the CDR3 DNA reads TGTGCCAGCAGCCCCTACGGGAGAGGCCGGAACACTGAAGCTTTCTTT. This encodes CASSPYGRGRNTEAFF.

This chain uses TRBV3-1 (or the pseudogene TRBV3-2) with TRBJ2-5; 11 bases are a match to TRBD1. Unmatched junction bases numbered 5, after V lost 6 bases and J lost 2 bases. The CDR3 runs to 15 residues. From germline, CDR1 is LGHDT and CDR2 YNNKEL (reference sequence). CDR3 nucleotide sequence: TGTGCCAGCAGTTCGGGACAGGGGGGGCAAGAGACCCAGTACTTC. Encoded protein: CASSSGQGGQETQYF.

V gene TRBV10-2 combines with J gene TRBJ1-5; no reliable D call. Trimming shortened V by 2 bases and J by 4 bases, and 3 bases separated the two germline ends. Germline assignment: CDR1 WSHSY and CDR2 SAAADI. The CDR3 sequence is 12 residues long. This chain's CDR3 is CASSEVNQPQHF. The DNA for the CDR3 is TGCGCCAGCAGTGAGGTTAATCAGCCCCAGCATTTT.

The J gene is TRBJ1-2, the V gene TRBV6-5; D may be TRBD1 (6 bases). CDR3 size: 15 residues. CDR1 is MNHEY and CDR2 is SVGAGI in the germline V gene. Trimming removed 2 bases from V and 4 bases from J, with 14 bases in between. The DNA for the CDR3 is TGTGCCAGCAGTTACCAGGGGAGGTCGGGCTATGGCTACACCTTC. As protein: CASSYQGRSGYGYTF.

V is TRBV5-1 and J is TRBJ1-4; D perhaps matches TRBD1 (5 bases). Trimming removed 0 bases from V and 13 bases from J, with 13 bases in between. The germline V gene encodes CDR1 SGHRS and CDR2 YFSETQ. The CDR3 has 13 amino acids. This CDR3 reads CASSLGREGGLFF. In DNA, the CDR3 is TGCGCCAGCAGCTTGGGCAGGGAGGGTGGACTGTTTTTT. Together with reference TRBV5-1 and TRBJ1-4, the CDR3 gives the full variable domain: KAGVTQTPRYLIKTRGQQVTLSCSPISGHRSVSWYQQTPGQGLQFLFEYFSETQRNKGNFPGRFSGRQFSNSRSEMNVSTLELGDSALYLCASSLGREGGLFFGSGTQLSVL.

The chain carries TRBV12-3 or TRBV12-4 and TRBJ2-1; TRBD1 might be the D (6 bases). V dropped 6 bases and J dropped 12 bases, with 12 bases sitting between them. The CDR3 runs to 11 residues. CDR3 DNA: TGTGCCAGCAGGAGGGACATCGGGCAGTTCTTC. Residues: CASRRDIGQFF.

This rearrangement joins TRBV2 to TRBJ1-5; a possible D gene is TRBD1 (5 bases). Trimming left V 8 bases short and J 5 bases short, with 19 bases between. This CDR3 spans 15 amino acids. The V gene's germline CDR1 is SNHLY and CDR2 FYNNEI. CDR3 nucleotide sequence: TGTGCCAGCCTCCCAGACCAGGGATTTCATCAGCCCCAGCATTTT. It translates to CASLPDQGFHQPQHF. Full variable domain (missing parts from reference TRBV2 and TRBJ1-5): EPEVTQTPSHQVTQMGQEVILRCVPISNHLYFYWYRQILGQKVEFLVSFYNNEISEKSEIFDDQFSVERPDGSNFTLKIRSTKLEDSAMYFCASLPDQGFHQPQHFGDGTRLSIL.

The V gene is TRBV6-2 or TRBV6-3, the J gene TRBJ2-3; the match to TRBD2 covers 9 bases. With V trimmed by 0 bases and J by 1 base, 5 bases remained unmatched. The CDR3 is 17 residues long. Germline-derived CDR1 and CDR2 are MNHEY and SVGEGT. The CDR3 loop is CASSYSSGRSRTDTQYF. The DNA for the CDR3 is TGTGCCAGCAGTTACTCGAGCGGGAGGTCTCGCACAGATACGCAGTATTTT.

The count of this clone is one. This chain connects TRBV28 to TRBJ2-5; D gene unclear. Germline V CDR1 and CDR2: MDHEN, SYDVKM. CDR3 size: 14 residues. The ends were cut back, 2 bases at V and 5 bases at J, with 12 bases in the middle. The DNA of the CDR3 is TGTGCCAGCAGTTTAGCGGCATTGGGGGAGACCCAGTACTTC. The encoded protein is CASSLAALGETQYF.

The V call is TRBV2, the J call TRBJ1-1; D is uncertain. Germline loops: CDR1 SNHLY, CDR2 FYNNEI. V was shortened by 2 bases and J by 0 bases, with 7 bases between the two germline ends. CDR3 length equals 14 residues. CDR3: CASSEFDVNTEAFF. In DNA, the CDR3 is TGTGCCAGCAGTGAATTTGACGTGAACACTGAAGCTTTCTTT.

This clone appeared a single time. CDR3 sequence reads: CASSFTVNEQFF. DNA of the CDR3: TGTGCCAGCAGTTTTACAGTCAATGAGCAGTTCTTC. V is TRBV28 and J is TRBJ2-1; D unresolved. Per germline, CDR1 MDHEN and CDR2 SYDVKM. V gave up 3 bases and J gave up 6 bases, with 6 bases separating them. The length of the CDR3 is 12 residues.

The V gene is TRBV13, the J gene TRBJ1-3, with D possibly being TRBD1 (5 bases). The CDR3 is made up of 17 amino acids. CDR1 PRHDT and CDR2 FYEKMQ come from the germline V gene (reference sequence). Trimming pared 0 bases from V and 1 base from J, leaving 13 bases between. As DNA, the CDR3 is TGTGCCAGCAGCTTAGGCCTCGGGGGTGGATCTGGAAACACCATATATTTT. Translation: CASSLGLGGGSGNTIYF. Looking up the rest from reference TRBV13 and TRBJ1-3 gives the full variable domain: AAGVIQSPRHLIKEKRETATLKCYPIPRHDTVYWYQQGPGQDPQFLISFYEKMQSDKGSIPDRFSAQQFSDYHSELNMSSLELGDSALYFCASSLGLGGGSGNTIYFGEGSWLTVV.

This chain joins TRBV30 and TRBJ1-6; D unclear. Trimming shortened V by 3 bases and J by 15 bases, and 27 bases separated the two germline ends. Germline V CDR1 and CDR2: GTSNPN, SVGIG (reference sequence). The CDR3 has 16 amino acids. As DNA, the CDR3 is TGTGCCTGGAGCGGGCGGTATAATACCCAAAAAGCGGACCTCCACTTT. Amino acids: CAWSGRYNTQKADLHF.

The chain employs TRBV3-1 (or the pseudogene TRBV3-2) and TRBJ1-2; D is ambiguous. Trimming took off 0 bases at V and 4 bases at J, with 15 bases between the two ends. CDR1 and CDR2 (germline): LGHDT, YNNKEL (reference sequence). There are 16 residues in the CDR3. CDR3 coding DNA: TGTGCCAGCAGCCAAGATGCTACGGGGTCGAGCTATGGCTACACCTTC. Encoded protein: CASSQDATGSSYGYTF.

The V call is TRBV6-2 or TRBV6-3, the J call TRBJ2-1; no reliable D call. V gave up 2 bases and J gave up 9 bases, with 26 bases separating them. Germline V lookup: CDR1 MNHEY, CDR2 SVGEGT. The CDR3 has 18 residues. For the CDR3, the DNA is TGTGCCAGCAGTTACCCGAATATAGGGAAGAGAGCTCTCGGTGAGCAGTTCTTC. Translation: CASSYPNIGKRALGEQFF.

The chain uses TRBV6-5 and TRBJ1-1, with TRBD1 identical over 7 bases. This CDR3 is built from 15 residues. The V gene's germline CDR1 is MNHEY and CDR2 SVGAGI. With 6 bases clipped from V and 4 bases from J, the junction kept 11 bases outside the gene matches. In DNA form, the CDR3 reads TGTGCCAGCAGGGGGGAAGGGGGCGCTGGCACTGAAGCTTTCTTT. Residues: CASRGEGGAGTEAFF.

The rearrangement uses TRBV12-2 and TRBJ2-1. TRBV12-2 is described as a pseudogene. This CDR3 comprises 16 residues. CDR3 region: CASRLAGKSSYNEQFF. In DNA, the CDR3 is TGTGCAAGTCGCTTAGCGGGGAAGAGCTCCTACAATGAGCAGTTCTTC.

This chain links TRBV27 with TRBJ1-2, with D unclear. The CDR3 length is 13 residues. Trimming took off 5 bases at V and 7 bases at J, with 14 bases between the two ends. Germline loops: CDR1 MNHEY, CDR2 SMNVEV (reference sequence). The DNA for the CDR3 is TGTGCCAGCAGTCCGCGATCAACAGTTGGCTACACCTTC. Protein product: CASSPRSTVGYTF.

The V and J genes are TRBV19 and TRBJ2-5; perhaps TRBD2 as D (5 bases). The CDR3 runs to 14 residues. Germline V gene lookup returns CDR1 LNHDA and CDR2 SQIVND (reference sequence). V gave up 4 bases and J gave up 2 bases, with 11 bases separating them. The CDR3 DNA is TGTGCCAGTAGTACCGGACGGAGGCAAGAGACCCAGTACTTC. This translates into CASSTGRRQETQYF.

The chain joins TRBV5-1 to TRBJ2-7; TRBD2 matches 14 bases. The ends lost 3 bases at V and 1 base at J; junction bases unmatched: 9. Germline CDR1 and CDR2: SGHRS and YFSETQ. The CDR3 runs to 18 residues. The CDR3 sequence is CASSYGTSGRGLSYEQYF. CDR3 sequence (DNA): TGCGCCAGCAGCTACGGGACTAGCGGGAGAGGCCTGTCCTACGAGCAGTACTTC. Together with reference TRBV5-1 and TRBJ2-7, the CDR3 gives the full variable domain: KAGVTQTPRYLIKTRGQQVTLSCSPISGHRSVSWYQQTPGQGLQFLFEYFSETQRNKGNFPGRFSGRQFSNSRSEMNVSTLELGDSALYLCASSYGTSGRGLSYEQYFGPGTRLTVT.

J is TRBJ1-2 and V is TRBV7-6; 8 nucleotides line up with TRBD1. Germline-derived CDR1 and CDR2 are SGHVS and FNYEAQ. J lost 7 bases, V lost 4 bases, and 8 bases had no gene match. There are 14 residues in the CDR3. The CDR3, as DNA: TGTGCCAGCAGCTCCTCACGGACAGGGTCTGGCTACACCTTC. Amino acids: CASSSSRTGSGYTF.

This chain links TRBV4-1 with TRBJ2-7; perhaps TRBD1 as D (5 bases). Germline lookup yields CDR1 MGHRA and CDR2 YSYEKL. The V end lost 0 bases, the J end lost 1 base, and 13 bases lay between the germline ends. The CDR3 extends over 16 amino acids. CDR3 sequence: CASSQEGQPLSYEQYF. The CDR3 nucleotides are TGCGCCAGCAGCCAAGAGGGGCAGCCACTATCCTACGAGCAGTACTTC.

This chain joins TRBV28 and TRBJ2-7, with D tentatively TRBD1 (6 bases). V dropped 2 bases and J dropped 6 bases, with 14 bases sitting between them. Germline V gene sequence: CDR1 MDHEN, CDR2 SYDVKM. The CDR3 consists of 14 residues. Written as DNA, the CDR3 is TGTGCCAGCAGTTTAGTGACAGAGACAGGCGAGCAGTACTTC. Translation: CASSLVTETGEQYF. The variable domain in full, with the rest retrieved from reference TRBV28 and TRBJ2-7, is DVKVTQSSRYLVKRTGEKVFLECVQDMDHENMFWYRQDPGLGLRLIYFSYDVKMKEKGDIPEGYSVSREKKERFSLILESASTNQTSMYLCASSLVTETGEQYFGPGTRLTVT.

This clone occurred once. This chain links TRBV6-5 with TRBJ2-2, with a possible D match to TRBD1 (5 bases). The CDR3 runs 14 residues. Trimming removed 5 bases from V and 9 bases from J, with 16 bases in between. The germline V gene has CDR1 MNHEY and CDR2 SVGAGI. The CDR3 DNA follows: TGTGCCAGCAGTCTCCGGGCTTCAGGGTGGGAGCTGTTTTTT. Translation: CASSLRASGWELFF.